This T cell receptor (beta chain) stems from a study of shared clonotypes between healthy human individuals. Study context: Donor composition was a couple of women and three men, aged 18 to 49.

TCRdb's copy holds only in-frame clones and misses some; the assay was immunoSEQ multiplex PCR. The sample comprises about 1 million clones, roughly 70% of which are singletons, and 1.5% rests with the top ten. The germline V and J ends were trimmed by 1 base and 12 bases, with 17 bases remaining between them. Germline V gives CDR1 SGHRS, CDR2 YFSETQ. The CDR3 covers 13 residues. Splitting of CD4+ cells produced CD45RA+ naive and CD45RA-negative memory subsets. The specimen was memory CD4+ T cells sorted from blood. Subset noted: CD45RA-negative fraction. This chain uses TRBV5-1 with TRBJ2-7; D is unresolved. The clonotype originates from a man aged 18 to 35 in good health. The CDR3 nucleotides are TGCGCCAGCAGCTTGTCGGATTCGGGCGATCCGTACTTC. As protein: CASSLSDSGDPYF.